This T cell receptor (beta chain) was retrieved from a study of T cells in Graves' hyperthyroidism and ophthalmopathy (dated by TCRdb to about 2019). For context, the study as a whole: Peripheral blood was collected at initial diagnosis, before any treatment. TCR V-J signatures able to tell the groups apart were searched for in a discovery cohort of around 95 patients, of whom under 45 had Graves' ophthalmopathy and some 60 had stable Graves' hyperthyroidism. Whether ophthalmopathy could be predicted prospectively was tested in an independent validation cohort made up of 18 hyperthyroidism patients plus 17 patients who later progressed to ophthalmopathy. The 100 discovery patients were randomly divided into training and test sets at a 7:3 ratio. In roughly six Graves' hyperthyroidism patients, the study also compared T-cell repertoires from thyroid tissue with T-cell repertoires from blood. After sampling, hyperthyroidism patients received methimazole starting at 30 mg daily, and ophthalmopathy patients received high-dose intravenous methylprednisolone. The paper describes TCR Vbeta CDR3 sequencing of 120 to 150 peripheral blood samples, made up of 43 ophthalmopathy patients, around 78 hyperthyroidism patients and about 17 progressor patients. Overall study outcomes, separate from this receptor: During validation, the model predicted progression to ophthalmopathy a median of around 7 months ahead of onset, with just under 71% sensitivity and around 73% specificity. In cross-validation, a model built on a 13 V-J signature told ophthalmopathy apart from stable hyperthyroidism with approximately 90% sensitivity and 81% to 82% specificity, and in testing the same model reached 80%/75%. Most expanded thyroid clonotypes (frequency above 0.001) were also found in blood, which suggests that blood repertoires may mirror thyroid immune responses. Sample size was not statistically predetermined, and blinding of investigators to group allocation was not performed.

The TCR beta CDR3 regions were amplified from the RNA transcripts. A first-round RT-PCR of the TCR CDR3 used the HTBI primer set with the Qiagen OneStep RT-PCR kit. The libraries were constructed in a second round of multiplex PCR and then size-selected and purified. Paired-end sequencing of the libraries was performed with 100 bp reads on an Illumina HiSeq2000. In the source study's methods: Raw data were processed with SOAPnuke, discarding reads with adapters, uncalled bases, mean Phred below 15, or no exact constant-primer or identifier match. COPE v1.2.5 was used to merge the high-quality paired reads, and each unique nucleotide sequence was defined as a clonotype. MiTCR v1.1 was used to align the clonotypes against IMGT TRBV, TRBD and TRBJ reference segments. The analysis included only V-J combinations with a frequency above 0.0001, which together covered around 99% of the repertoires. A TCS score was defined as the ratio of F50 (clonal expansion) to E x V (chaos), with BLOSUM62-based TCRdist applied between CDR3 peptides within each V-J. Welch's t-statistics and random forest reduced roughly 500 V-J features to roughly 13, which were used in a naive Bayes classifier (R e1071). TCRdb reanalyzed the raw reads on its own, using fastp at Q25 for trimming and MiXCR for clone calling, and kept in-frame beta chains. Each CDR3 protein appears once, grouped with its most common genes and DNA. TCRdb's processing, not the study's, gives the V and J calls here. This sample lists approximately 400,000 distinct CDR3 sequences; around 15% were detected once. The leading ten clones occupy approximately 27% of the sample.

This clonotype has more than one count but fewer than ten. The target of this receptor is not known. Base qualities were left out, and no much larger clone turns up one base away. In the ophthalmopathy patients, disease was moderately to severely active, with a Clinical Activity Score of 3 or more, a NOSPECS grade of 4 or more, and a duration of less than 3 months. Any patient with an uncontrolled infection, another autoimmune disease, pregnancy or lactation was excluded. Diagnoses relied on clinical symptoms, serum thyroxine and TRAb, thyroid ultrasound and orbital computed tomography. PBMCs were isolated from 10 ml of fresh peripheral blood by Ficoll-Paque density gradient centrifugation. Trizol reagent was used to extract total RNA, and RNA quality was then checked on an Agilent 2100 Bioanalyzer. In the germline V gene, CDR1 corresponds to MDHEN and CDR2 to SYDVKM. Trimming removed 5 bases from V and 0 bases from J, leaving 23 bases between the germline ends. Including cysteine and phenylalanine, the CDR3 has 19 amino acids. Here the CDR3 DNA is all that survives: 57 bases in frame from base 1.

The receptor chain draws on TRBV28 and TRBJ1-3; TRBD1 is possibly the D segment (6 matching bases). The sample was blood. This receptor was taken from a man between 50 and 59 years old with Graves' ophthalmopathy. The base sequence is TGTGCCAGCAGTCCAACAGGTCTAGGGGGAAAACGCTCTGGAAACACCATATATTTT. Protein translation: CASSPTGLGGKRSGNTIYF.